This T cell receptor (beta chain) was recovered during a study of blood T cell repertoires in COVID-19. About the study: Material from acute and convalescent COVID-19 was sourced from the United States, Italy and Spain.

This CDR3 has 19 residues. Germline V CDR1 and CDR2: SGHDN, FVKESK. Germline trimming cut 4 bases from V and 1 base from J; bases unmatched to any gene: 18. The Seattle site enrolled patients during active infection and followed them longitudinally. Original handling: Amplified reference gene primers provided the basis for estimating nucleated cell counts. Assay used: immunoSEQ multiplex PCR; TCRdb lists only in-frame clones, some missing. V and J calls and clone size are as listed in that table; D and trimming were resolved from the DNA. The data show 200,000 to 250,000 clones, roughly nine tenths seen once.

The receptor comes from a woman aged 45-59 years with COVID-19, enrolled during active disease. This chain connects TRBV14 to TRBJ1-1; 7 bases match TRBD1. Sequenced sample: peripheral blood. CDR3 coding DNA: TGTGCCAGCAGCCGGATAAACAGGGGAATACACCCCAAGAACACTGAAGCTTTCTTT. As protein: CASSRINRGIHPKNTEAFF.